This T cell receptor (beta chain) originates from a study of shared clonotypes between healthy human individuals (TCRdb year 2020). A note on the overall study: A few men and a couple of women, aged 18 to 49 years, made up the cohort. Per donor, leukapheresis produced somewhere between about 0.94 and 9 billion PBMCs. For each donor, three plates each were used for CD4 naive and CD4 memory, two plates were used for CD8 naive, and one plate was used for CD8 memory. To increase sequencing depth and limit assay-specific biases, different laboratories used diverse techniques to prepare libraries and sequence TCR repertoires. The study deeply sequenced blood TCR repertoires of about five healthy adults to estimate repertoire size and the extent of clonotype sharing between individuals. Results the study describes overall, beyond this receptor: Clonotypes shared by all four sorted-subset donors showed higher generation probabilities than non-shared clonotypes. Around 5% of naive CD4, roughly 3.5% of naive CD8, 2.3% of memory CD4, and 0.4% of memory CD8 clonotypes were shared across a handful of donors. Based on pairwise subsampling, the degree of clonotype sharing among donors was expected to be affected by sequencing depth. Estimated clonotype richness was generally larger for naive than for memory subsets. The genetic and exposure-history diversity represented was limited by the small number of donors. Incomplete sequencing was indicated by rarefaction of sorted-subset datasets, despite the large sequencing depth. Sampling was restricted to blood, and TCR repertoires in tissues likely differ from the TCR repertoires found in blood.

Using the deep immunoSEQ assay, TCR CDR3 regions were amplified from genomic DNA by multiplex PCR. Genomic DNA extracted from each cell subset was distributed evenly over all wells of several immunoSEQ 96-well plates, and each plate served as one replicate. For sorted subsets, around 200 ng genomic DNA, equal to some 28,000 T cell genomes, was loaded into each replicate PCR. Purified libraries were measured with a Qubit 3.0 fluorometer, size-checked on a Bioanalyzer 2100, and measured again with the KAPA Library Quantification kit. Each immunoSEQ 96-well plate was sequenced on its own single-read 150-cycle Illumina NextSeq 550 flow cell. On the authors' methods: Because the immunoSEQ output included only junctional sequences and no quality scores, the filtering could not be the same as the filtering used for full-length reads. Sequences were annotated with PyIR, a Python wrapper for IgBLAST v1.9, using IMGT germline references to assign V/J genes and CDR3. Any read was removed if the V/J assignment was weak (E-value above 1e-6), the CDR3 was missing, or the read contained stop codons, out-of-frame junctions, or ambiguous translated residues. A V3J clonotype was defined by an identical inferred V gene, J gene, and CDR3 amino acid sequence. The percentage overlap between two repertoires was calculated by dividing the number of shared unique clonotypes by the size of the smaller repertoire. Richness of each repertoire was evaluated using RTK rarefaction, the Chao1 estimator, and Recon v2.1 estimates of unobserved clonotypes. Generation probabilities were computed with OLGA for all TCRbeta clonotypes obtained by the gDNA method from a handful of donors. The table was pulled from immuneACCESS by TCRdb, which kept in-frame rearrangements only. Such tables lose some clones; where checked, under half of the loss comes from unresolved V genes, and the rest has no known cause. Clone size and the V and J calls come from that table; the DNA yielded D and trimming. The sample yields a few million clones; 90% to 95% were counted once. Roughly 0.14% of the sample rests with the top ten.

The donors were healthy, HIV-negative adults with no recently reported acute infections or vaccinations. All donors were Caucasian adults living in Nashville, Tennessee, USA. CD4+ T cells were enriched through magnetic negative selection, after which naive cells were positively selected on CD45RA and the remaining negative fraction served as the memory subset. Blood was obtained by leukapheresis, after which PBMCs were separated by Ficoll-Histopaque density gradient centrifugation and cryopreserved in liquid nitrogen vapor phase. Analytical flow cytometry was used to check the purity and quantity of every magnetically sorted T cell population. Genomic DNA was isolated from every sorted fraction and measured by UV absorbance on a Nanodrop 2000c. With regard to this clone: Its antigen specificity is not known. There are no base qualities to consult, and no much larger clone falls within one base.

This receptor was taken from a man younger than 30 in good health. The sample was naive CD4+ T cells sorted from blood. The sample's cell subset or site label, decoded: CD45RA+ positively selected.

The DNA is as follows: TGCGCCAGCAGCCAAGAAGGGACAGGGGGCAATCAGCCCCAGCATTTT. Its protein is CASSQEGTGGNQPQHF. The chain employs TRBV4-1 and TRBJ1-5; 10 middle bases align to TRBD1. CDR1 MGHRA and CDR2 YSYEKL were looked up in the germline V gene. The CDR3 runs 16 amino acids, cysteine and phenylalanine included. The entry retains the CDR3 DNA only, 48 bases that are in frame from base 1. V loses 0 bases at its end and J loses 2 bases; junction bases beyond the gene matches: 1.